This entry is about one T cell receptor beta chain. Only in-frame clones appear in the TCRdb table, and some are missing; sequencing was by immunoSEQ multiplex PCR. The table includes more than 110,000 clones, 75% to 85% detected once. This record comes from a study of blood T cell repertoires in COVID-19. Study-wide context: Sites in the United States, Italy and Spain provided acute and convalescent COVID-19 samples.

This receptor was taken from a man aged 50 to 59 with acute or convalescent COVID-19. The sample taken for sequencing was peripheral blood.

CDR3 nucleotide sequence: TGTGCCAGTAGTACCGATGGACTCTACGAGCAGTACTTC. Its translation is CASSTDGLYEQYF. V is TRBV19 and J is TRBJ2-7, with D possibly matching TRBD2 (5 bases). The CDR3 loop spans 13 amino acids. V dropped 4 bases and J dropped 3 bases, with 10 bases sitting between them. Germline V gene lookup returns CDR1 LNHDA and CDR2 SQIVND (reference sequence).